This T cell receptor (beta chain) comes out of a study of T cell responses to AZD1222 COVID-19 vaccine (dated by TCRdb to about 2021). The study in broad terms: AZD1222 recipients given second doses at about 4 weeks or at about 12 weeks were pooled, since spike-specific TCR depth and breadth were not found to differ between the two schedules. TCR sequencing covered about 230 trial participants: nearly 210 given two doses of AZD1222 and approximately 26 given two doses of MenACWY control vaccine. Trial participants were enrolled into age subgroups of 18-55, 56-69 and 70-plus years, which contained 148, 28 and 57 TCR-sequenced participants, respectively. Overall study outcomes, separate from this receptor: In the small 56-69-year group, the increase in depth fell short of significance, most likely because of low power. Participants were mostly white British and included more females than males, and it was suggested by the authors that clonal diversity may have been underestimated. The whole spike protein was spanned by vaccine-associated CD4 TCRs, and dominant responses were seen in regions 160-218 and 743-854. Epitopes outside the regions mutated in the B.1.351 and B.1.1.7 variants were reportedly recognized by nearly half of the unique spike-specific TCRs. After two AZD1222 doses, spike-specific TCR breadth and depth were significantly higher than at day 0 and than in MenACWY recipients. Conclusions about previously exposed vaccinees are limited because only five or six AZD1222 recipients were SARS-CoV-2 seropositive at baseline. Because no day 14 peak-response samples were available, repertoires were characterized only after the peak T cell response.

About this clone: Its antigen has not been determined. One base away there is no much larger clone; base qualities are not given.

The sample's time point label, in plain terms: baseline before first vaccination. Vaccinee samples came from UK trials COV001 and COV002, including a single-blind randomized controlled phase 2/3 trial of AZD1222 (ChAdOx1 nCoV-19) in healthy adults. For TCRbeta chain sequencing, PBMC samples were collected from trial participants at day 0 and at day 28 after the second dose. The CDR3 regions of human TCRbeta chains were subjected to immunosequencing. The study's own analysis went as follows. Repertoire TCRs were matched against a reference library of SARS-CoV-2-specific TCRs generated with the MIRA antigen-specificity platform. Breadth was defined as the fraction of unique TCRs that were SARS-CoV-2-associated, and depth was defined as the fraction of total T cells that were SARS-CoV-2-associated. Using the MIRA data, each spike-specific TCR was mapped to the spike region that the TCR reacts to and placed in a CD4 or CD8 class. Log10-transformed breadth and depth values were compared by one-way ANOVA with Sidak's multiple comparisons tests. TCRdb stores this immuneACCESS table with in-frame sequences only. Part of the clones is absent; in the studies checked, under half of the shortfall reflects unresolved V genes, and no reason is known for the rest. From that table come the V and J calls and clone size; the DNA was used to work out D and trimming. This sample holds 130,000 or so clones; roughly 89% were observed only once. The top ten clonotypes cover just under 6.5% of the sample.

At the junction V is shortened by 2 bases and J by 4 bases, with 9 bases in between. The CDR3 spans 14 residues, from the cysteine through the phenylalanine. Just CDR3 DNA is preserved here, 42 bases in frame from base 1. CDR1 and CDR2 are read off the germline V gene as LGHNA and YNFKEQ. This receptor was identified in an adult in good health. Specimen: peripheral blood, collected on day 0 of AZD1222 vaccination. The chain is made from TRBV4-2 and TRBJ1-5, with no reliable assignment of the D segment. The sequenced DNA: TGTGCCAGCAGCCAAAGCGGGGTTAATCAGCCCCAGCATTTT. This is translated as CASSQSGVNQPQHF.